This T cell receptor beta chain was sequenced during a study of blood T cell repertoires in COVID-19. Here immunoSEQ multiplex PCR was the method, and the copy in TCRdb shows in-frame clones only, minus some. The sample comprises about 220,000 clones, 80% of which are singletons, and about 7.2% rests with the top ten. CDR1 WSHSY and CDR2 SAAADI come from the germline V gene. The length of the CDR3 is 12 residues. V shed 11 bases and J 2 bases; nucleotides not matched to a gene: 3. This clone was seen once. The TCR originated in a woman aged 70 to 79 with acute or convalescent COVID-19. The chain uses TRBV10-2 and TRBJ1-1; 9 positions agree with TRBD1. What was sequenced was peripheral blood. Written as DNA, the CDR3 is TGCGCCTTACAGGGGGCCAACACTGAAGCTTTCTTT. Translated: CALQGANTEAFF.